The 22 T cell receptor beta chains below all came from one sample that was sequenced in a study of blood T cell repertoires in COVID-19. Clones were read by immunoSEQ multiplex PCR, and TCRdb kept only the in-frame ones, dropping some. The table shows around 250,000 clones, with around nine tenths occurring only once. Sample: PBMCs or T cells enriched from blood (not recorded which). These receptors all stem from a woman aged 40 to 50 who had been exposed to COVID-19.

V and J are TRBV27 and TRBJ2-7; D might be TRBD1 (6 bases). V was pared by 8 bases and J by 0 bases, with 11 bases between. CDR1 is MNHEY and CDR2 is SMNVEV in the germline V gene (reference sequence). The CDR3 is 13 amino acids. CDR3 sequence: CASGYRVSYEQYF. DNA for the CDR3: TGTGCCAGCGGCTACAGGGTCTCCTACGAGCAGTACTTC.

This clone was counted only a few times. V and J are TRBV9 and TRBJ1-4, with D uncertain. V was clipped by 3 bases and J by 6 bases, with 9 bases between them. The CDR3 consists of 13 residues. Germline CDR1 and CDR2: SGDLS and YYNGEE. CDR3 protein: CASSGQHDEKLFF. The CDR3 DNA is TGTGCCAGCAGCGGCCAACACGATGAAAAACTGTTTTTT.

The V gene is TRBV7-9, the J gene TRBJ2-5, with a tentative D call TRBD1 (6 bases). V shed 1 base and J shed 4 bases, with 13 bases lying between them. The CDR3 runs 15 residues. Germline loops: CDR1 SEHNR, CDR2 FQNEAQ (reference sequence). The CDR3 spells CASSLVQGQRETQYF. CDR3 coding DNA: TGTGCCAGCAGCTTAGTACAAGGACAGCGAGAGACCCAGTACTTC.

V usage is TRBV12-5 and J usage is TRBJ2-7; D is unclear. In germline, CDR1 is LGHNT, CDR2 FRNRAP. The CDR3 spans 15 residues. Trimming took 0 bases from V and 2 from J, leaving 11 bases between them. The CDR3 bases are TGTGCTAGTGGTTTGGTAGGAACAGCAACCTACGAGCAGTACGTC. This gives the protein CASGLVGTATYEQYV.

This CDR3 reads CATSDPGQKNNEQFF. The CDR3 DNA sequence: TGTGCCACCAGTGATCCGGGACAGAAAAACAATGAGCAGTTCTTC. V is TRBV24-1 and J is TRBJ2-1, with TRBD1 matching over 7 bases. This CDR3 comprises 15 residues. V was clipped by 3 bases and J by 5 bases; unmatched bases: 6. CDR1 is KGHDR and CDR2 is SFDVKD in the germline V gene.

This clone was seen many times. V is TRBV25-1 and J is TRBJ2-3; 8 nucleotides line up with TRBD1. The J segment lost 4 bases and the V segment lost 8 bases, leaving 8 bases of the junction unmatched. There are 14 residues in the CDR3. Germline assignment: CDR1 MGHDK and CDR2 SYGVNS. The CDR3 region is CASRQGLGADTQYF. The CDR3 coding sequence is TGTGCCAGCCGACAGGGGCTGGGGGCAGATACGCAGTATTTT.

The gene calls are TRBV5-6 and TRBJ2-5; 9 positions agree with TRBD2. The CDR3 has 18 amino acids. V trimming: 1 base; J trimming: 5 bases; junction bases outside the gene matches: 15. Germline CDR1 and CDR2: SGHDT and YYEEEE. The CDR3 protein is CASSLSPNGGRAGETQYF. CDR3 nucleotides: TGTGCCAGCAGCTTGTCCCCCAACGGCGGGAGGGCCGGGGAGACCCAGTACTTC.

V is TRBV6-5 and J is TRBJ1-4; a possible D gene is TRBD1 (5 bases). Germline V CDR1 and CDR2: MNHEY, SVGAGI. The ends were cut back, 8 bases at V and 0 bases at J, with 7 bases in the middle. The CDR3 covers 13 residues. For the CDR3, the DNA is TGTGCCAGCGGGGCGACAACTAATGAAAAACTGTTTTTT. Protein product: CASGATTNEKLFF.

The chain carries TRBV11-1 and TRBJ1-4; 7 positions match TRBD1. The ends lost 4 bases at V and 7 bases at J; junction bases unmatched: 12. The CDR3 runs to 16 residues. Germline V gives CDR1 SGHAT, CDR2 FQDESV (reference sequence). CDR3 nucleotides: TGTGCCAGCAGCTCGGGACAGAACCAGGCTCGTGAAAAACTGTTTTTT. Protein sequence: CASSSGQNQAREKLFF. Complete variable domain (other parts from reference TRBV11-1 and TRBJ1-4): EAEVAQSPRYKITEKSQAVAFWCDPISGHATLYWYRQILGQGPELLVQFQDESVVDDSQLPKDRFSAERLKGVDSTLKIQPAELGDSAMYLCASSSGQNQAREKLFFGSGTQLSVL.

In this sample, this clone turned up once. V usage is TRBV5-1 and J usage is TRBJ1-1; 8 positions agree with TRBD1. The V gene end was trimmed by 3 bases and the J gene end by 1 base; junction bases not matched to a gene: 5. This CDR3 spans 15 amino acids. Per germline, CDR1 SGHRS and CDR2 YFSETQ. The CDR3 sequence: CASSSRGLSNTEAFF. As DNA, the CDR3 is TGCGCCAGCAGCTCCAGGGGGCTGTCGAACACTGAAGCTTTCTTT.

This chain uses TRBV9 with TRBJ1-3; no clear D. The CDR3 sequence is 15 residues long. With 0 bases removed from V and 2 bases from J, the gap between germline ends came to 9 bases. The germline CDR1 and CDR2 sequences are SGDLS and YYNGEE. CDR3 sequence reads: CASSVAPPAGNTIYF. Written as DNA, the CDR3 is TGTGCCAGCAGCGTAGCCCCCCCGGCTGGAAACACCATATATTTT.

The J gene is TRBJ2-7, the V gene TRBV28; 8 bases are a match to TRBD1. This CDR3 is built from 15 residues. Germline V gene data show CDR1 as MDHEN and CDR2 as SYDVKM. Losses at the gene ends were 6 bases for V and 0 bases for J; bases not matched to a gene: 7. CDR3 DNA sequence: TGTGCCAGCAGACGGACAGGGATTAGCTCCTACGAGCAGTACTTC. It is translated as CASRRTGISSYEQYF.

The gene calls are TRBV9 and TRBJ2-7, with TRBD1 identical over 12 bases. CDR3 length: 15 residues. Germline CDR1 SGDLS, CDR2 YYNGEE. V gave up 4 bases and J gave up 5 bases; unmatched junction bases: 7. The CDR3 DNA follows: TGTGCCAGCAGCCTATCCGGGACAGGGGGCGACGAGCAGTACGTC. It yields the protein CASSLSGTGGDEQYV.

This chain connects TRBV7-6 to TRBJ1-3; D is possibly TRBD1 (5 bases). The CDR3 runs to 20 residues. The V end was cut by 1 base, the J end by 0 bases, with 22 bases between. CDR1 SGHVS and CDR2 FNYEAQ come from the germline V gene. In DNA, the CDR3 is TGTGCCAGCAGCTTAGTAGTGGGATCCAGGGTGGGCCTCTCTGGAAACACCATATATTTT. Translated: CASSLVVGSRVGLSGNTIYF.

The sample holds a few counts of this clone. V usage is TRBV7-8 and J usage is TRBJ2-2; 14 bases align to TRBD2. CDR1 and CDR2 from the germline V gene are SGHVS and FQNEAQ. The V and J ends lost 6 bases and 1 base, in that order; junction bases with no gene match: 7. CDR3 length equals 18 residues. The chain's CDR3 is CASRLGLAGGQNTGELFF. CDR3 coding DNA: TGTGCCAGCAGACTCGGACTAGCGGGAGGTCAGAACACCGGGGAGCTGTTTTTT.

J is TRBJ1-5 and V is TRBV19; D is possibly TRBD1 (5 bases). V dropped 1 base and J dropped 5 bases, with 9 bases sitting between them. Germline V gene sequence: CDR1 LNHDA, CDR2 SQIVND (reference sequence). The CDR3 extends over 14 amino acids. The CDR3 here is CASSIVAGHQPQHF. DNA of the CDR3: TGTGCCAGTAGTATAGTGGCAGGGCATCAGCCCCAGCATTTT.

In this sample, this clone turned up once. Additional DNA sequences in this sample encode the identical CDR3. This rearrangement joins TRBV27 to TRBJ2-2; TRBD2 agrees at 8 bases. CDR1 is MNHEY and CDR2 is SMNVEV in the germline V gene (reference sequence). This CDR3 is 15 amino acids long. J was trimmed by 4 bases and V by 1 base; bases with no gene match: 2. CDR3 sequence reads: CASSLWAGGTGELFF. CDR3 nucleotide sequence: TGTGCCAGCAGTTTATGGGCGGGAGGCACCGGGGAGCTGTTTTTT.

The V and J genes are TRBV7-9 and TRBJ1-1; D perhaps matches TRBD1 (6 bases). Germline CDR1 is SEHNR and CDR2 is FQNEAQ (reference sequence). The CDR3 has 18 amino acids. The V gene lost 0 bases and the J gene lost 0 bases, with 17 bases spanning the gap. The CDR3 DNA is TGTGCCAGCAGCTTAGCTAGGACAGCTCCAGGCATGAACACTGAAGCTTTCTTT. This gives the protein CASSLARTAPGMNTEAFF.

The chain joins TRBV5-1 to TRBJ1-1; the D gene is possibly TRBD1 (6 bases). Germline V gene data show CDR1 as SGHRS and CDR2 as YFSETQ. V was clipped by 0 bases and J by 4 bases, with 16 bases between them. CDR3 length: 16 amino acids. The CDR3 region has the DNA TGCGCCAGCAGCTTGGCCGGGACAAGTAAGGGCACTGAAGCTTTCTTT. Its protein product is CASSLAGTSKGTEAFF.

This clone occurred once. The genes are TRBV7-8 and TRBJ2-1, with 8 bases aligning to TRBD1. Losses at the gene ends were 4 bases for V and 7 bases for J; bases not matched to a gene: 6. The CDR3 loop spans 14 amino acids. CDR1 SGHVS and CDR2 FQNEAQ come from the germline V gene. CDR3: CASSSRTGFNEQFF. The CDR3 region has the DNA TGTGCCAGCAGCTCCCGGACAGGGTTTAATGAGCAGTTCTTC.

This clone showed up just once. V usage is TRBV5-4 and J usage is TRBJ2-1; 8 bases agree with TRBD2. V lost 2 bases and J lost 9; bases outside the gene matches: 4. The CDR3 spans 13 residues. Germline V CDR1 and CDR2: SGHNT, YYREEE (reference sequence). CDR3: CASSFGGAGEQFF. The CDR3 bases are TGTGCCAGCAGCTTCGGGGGGGCCGGTGAGCAGTTCTTC.

The chain is built from TRBV5-1 and TRBJ1-1; 7 bases are a match to TRBD1. Germline CDR1 and CDR2: SGHRS and YFSETQ. The CDR3 consists of 14 residues. Trimming cost V 5 bases and J 1 base; bases outside gene matches: 5. The CDR3 DNA follows: TGCGCCAGCAGGTACGACAGGGAGAACACTGAAGCTTTCTTT. This encodes CASRYDRENTEAFF.